This T cell receptor beta chain emerged from a study of cytomegalovirus exposure and HLA in healthy donors (dated by TCRdb to the late 2010s). At the level of the whole study: The 500 to 800 repertoires of the first cohort and the 95 to 150 validation repertoires were produced on the same platform, according to a later analysis. The study was designed to test whether signatures of past pathogen exposure could be identified by cataloging public T cell receptors. In addition to the first cohort of approximately 650 subjects, a separate validation cohort of approximately 130 different subjects was used. High-throughput TCR immunosequencing, statistical association of individual TCRs with disease status, and machine learning were combined to predict cytomegalovirus infection status.

Comment on this clone: Its antigen specificity is not known. Base qualities are not provided; no much larger clone lies one nucleotide away.

Donors formed part of the validation cohort, which comprised over a hundred subjects and was distinct from the first cohort of 550 to 850 subjects. General study outcomes and caveats: A later analysis lacked HLA typing for the validation cohort, so it scored co-occurrence in that cohort across all 120 or so repertoires. A later analysis found that TCRs clustered in the first cohort also tended to co-occur in the roughly 120 validation repertoires, with 94% of cluster scores above 0. Three of the identified cytomegalovirus-associated TCR beta chains were confirmed in vitro to be specific for cytomegalovirus antigens. Cytomegalovirus status was reported to be diagnosed by the classifier with high specificity and sensitivity in both the original and validation cohorts. Across donors, most TCR sequences were observed very rarely, whereas some public TCRs were present in many individuals. The authors suggested that the approach could potentially be generalized to other disease states and immunological phenotypes. The study listed 164 TCR beta chains as associated with cytomegalovirus.

The library was made by the immunoSEQ multiplex PCR assay. Processing in the source paper ran as follows. A statistical classification framework was built to diagnose cytomegalovirus status from the catalog of TCR beta chain sequences. The immuneACCESS repertoire file appears here via TCRdb, limited to in-frame rearrangements. These files lack a portion of the clones; in checked studies, under half of the deficit traces to unresolved V genes, and the cause of the others is not known. The V and J calls and clone size are taken from that table; D and trimming were inferred from the DNA. Within this sample are approximately 180,000 clones, with 87% of them counted one time only. The top ten hold roughly 1.5% of the sample. Sequenced sample: PBMCs. The receptor comes from a woman between 25 and 40 years old in good health and CMV-seronegative.

The encoded CDR3 is CASSYLSSGTGFAFF. The bases are TGTGCCAGCAGTTACTTAAGCTCCGGGACAGGGTTTGCTTTCTTT. The chain couples TRBV6-5 to TRBJ1-1; a stretch of 9 junction bases matches TRBD1. V is cut back by 1 base and J by 11 bases, with 11 bases in the junction unmatched. Including cysteine and phenylalanine, the CDR3 has 15 amino acids. Just CDR3 DNA is preserved here, 45 bases in frame from base 1. According to the germline V gene, CDR1 reads MNHEY and CDR2 reads SVGAGI.